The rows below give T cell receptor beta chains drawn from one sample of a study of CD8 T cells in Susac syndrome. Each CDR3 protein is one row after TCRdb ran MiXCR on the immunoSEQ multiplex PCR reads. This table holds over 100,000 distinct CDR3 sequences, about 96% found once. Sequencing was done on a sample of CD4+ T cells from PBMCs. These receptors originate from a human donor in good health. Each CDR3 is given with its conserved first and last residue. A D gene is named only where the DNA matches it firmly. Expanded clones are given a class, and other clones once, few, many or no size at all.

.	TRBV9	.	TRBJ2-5	CASSVDSTGQETQYF	TGTGCCAGCAGCGTAGACTCCACAGGGCAAGAGACCCAGTACTTC
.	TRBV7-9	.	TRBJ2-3	CASSLARPDTQYF	TGTGCCAGCAGCTTAGCCCGCCCAGATACGCAGTATTTT
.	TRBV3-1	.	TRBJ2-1	CASSHSSQPEQFF	TGTGCCAGCAGCCACTCCAGCCAGCCTGAGCAGTTCTTC
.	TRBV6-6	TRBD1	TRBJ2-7	CASSDTGGTGYGQYF	TGTGCCAGCAGTGACACAGGGGGTACGGGGTACGGGCAGTACTTC
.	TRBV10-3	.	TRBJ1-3	CAISARAGNTIYF	TGTGCCATCAGTGCCAGGGCTGGAAACACCATATATTTT
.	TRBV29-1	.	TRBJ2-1	CSAQGRASNYNEQFF	TGCAGCGCCCAAGGAAGGGCTAGCAACTACAATGAGCAGTTCTTC
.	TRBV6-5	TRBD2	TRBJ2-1	CASSRSGSEQFF	TGTGCCAGCAGCCGTAGCGGGTCCGAGCAGTTCTTC
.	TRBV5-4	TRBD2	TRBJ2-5	CASSLAGGTRGETQYF	TGTGCCAGCAGCTTGGCGGGAGGGACCCGCGGAGAGACCCAGTACTTC
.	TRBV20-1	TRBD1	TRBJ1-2	CSTGQGQYGYTF	TGCAGTACAGGACAGGGCCAATATGGCTACACCTTC
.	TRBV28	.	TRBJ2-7	CASSGGSYEQYF	TGTGCCAGCAGCGGCGGATCCTACGAGCAGTACTTC
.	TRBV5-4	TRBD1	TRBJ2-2	CASSDRGQDTGELFF	TGTGCCAGCAGCGACAGGGGGCAGGACACCGGGGAGCTGTTTTTT
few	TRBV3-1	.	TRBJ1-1	CASSQMNTEAFF	TGTGCCAGCAGTCAAATGAACACTGAAGCTTTCTTT
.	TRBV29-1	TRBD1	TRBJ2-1	CSASRDRDNEQFF	TGCAGCGCGTCCCGGGACAGGGACAATGAGCAGTTCTTC
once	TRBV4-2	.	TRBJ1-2	CASSQESTGLGYGYTF	TGTGCCAGCAGCCAAGAATCAACAGGCCTTGGCTATGGCTACACCTTC
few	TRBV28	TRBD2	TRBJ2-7	CASSRTSGGSYEQYF	TGTGCCAGCAGTAGGACTAGCGGGGGGTCCTACGAGCAGTACTTC
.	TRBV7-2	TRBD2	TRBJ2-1	CASSWASGISEQFF	TGTGCCAGCAGCTGGGCTAGCGGGATTTCCGAGCAGTTCTTC
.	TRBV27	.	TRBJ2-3	CASSSPGPTTDTQYF	TGTGCCAGCAGTTCACCGGGACCAACGACAGATACGCAGTATTTT
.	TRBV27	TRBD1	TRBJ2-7	CASSLWDRSPPEQYF	TGTGCCAGCAGTTTATGGGACAGGAGCCCCCCCGAGCAGTACTTC
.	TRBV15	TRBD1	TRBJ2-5	CATSRDPTGAETQYF	TGTGCCACCAGCAGAGATCCCACAGGGGCAGAGACCCAGTACTTC
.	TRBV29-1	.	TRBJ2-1	CSVSLGGNEQFF	TGCAGTGTAAGCCTTGGGGGCAATGAGCAGTTCTTC